The TCR beta chain under discussion was sequenced for a study of Graves' ophthalmopathy and Graves' hyperthyroidism. Germline CDR1 is ENHRY and CDR2 is SYGVKD. Trimming stripped 6 bases from V and 5 bases from J, with 16 bases between. The length of the CDR3 is 15 residues. The table lists this clonotype with many counts. As diagnostic evidence, clinical symptoms, serum thyroxine, TRAb, thyroid ultrasound and orbital computed tomography were relied upon. The TCR beta CDR3 regions underwent amplification from RNA transcripts. Second-round multiplex PCR came after first-round RT-PCR with HTBI primers. TCRdb recomputed calls from the multiplex PCR reads with MiXCR, one row per CDR3 protein. The data show approximately 700,000 distinct CDR3 sequences, approximately 40% seen once.

This chain uses TRBV10-3 with TRBJ1-4; maybe TRBD1 (6 bases). The source of this sequence is an adult man with Graves' ophthalmopathy. The sample consisted of peripheral blood. CDR3 sequence reads: CAISRGQMGNEKLFF. The CDR3 DNA reads as TGTGCCATCAGCCGTGGACAGATGGGGAATGAAAAACTGTTTTTT.